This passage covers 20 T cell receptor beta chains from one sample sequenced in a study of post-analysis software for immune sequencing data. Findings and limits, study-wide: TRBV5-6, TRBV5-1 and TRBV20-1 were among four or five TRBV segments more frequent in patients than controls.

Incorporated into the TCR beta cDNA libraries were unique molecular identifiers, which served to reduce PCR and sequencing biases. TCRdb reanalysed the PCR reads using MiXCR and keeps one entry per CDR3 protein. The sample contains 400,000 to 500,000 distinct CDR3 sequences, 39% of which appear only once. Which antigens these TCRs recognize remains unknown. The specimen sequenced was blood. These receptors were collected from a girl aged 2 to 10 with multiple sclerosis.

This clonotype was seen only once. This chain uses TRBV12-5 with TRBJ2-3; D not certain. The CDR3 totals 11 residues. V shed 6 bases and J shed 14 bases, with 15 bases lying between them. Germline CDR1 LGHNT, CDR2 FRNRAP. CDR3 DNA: TGTGCTAGTGGGTACGACCCTTTGGGGTATTTT. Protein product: CASGYDPLGYF.

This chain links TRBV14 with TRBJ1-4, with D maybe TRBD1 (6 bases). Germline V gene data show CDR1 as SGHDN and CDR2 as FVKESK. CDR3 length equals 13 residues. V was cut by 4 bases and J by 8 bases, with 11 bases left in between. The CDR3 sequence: CASSRQGREKLFF. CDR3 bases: TGTGCCAGCAGCCGTCAGGGGAGAGAAAAACTGTTTTTT.

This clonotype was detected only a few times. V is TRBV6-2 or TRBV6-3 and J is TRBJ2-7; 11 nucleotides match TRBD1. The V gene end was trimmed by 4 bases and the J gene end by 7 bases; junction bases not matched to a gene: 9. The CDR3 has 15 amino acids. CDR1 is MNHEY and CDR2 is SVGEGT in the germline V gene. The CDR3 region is CASSLRGQGAGEQYF. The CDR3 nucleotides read TGTGCCAGCAGTTTACGCGGACAGGGGGCTGGTGAGCAGTACTTC.

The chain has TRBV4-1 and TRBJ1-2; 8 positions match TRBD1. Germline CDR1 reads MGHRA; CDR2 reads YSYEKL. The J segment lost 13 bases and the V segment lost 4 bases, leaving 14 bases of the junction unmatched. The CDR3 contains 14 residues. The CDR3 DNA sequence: TGCGCCAGCAGCCCCCTCCCGGGACAGGACGTCGCCACCTTC. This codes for CASSPLPGQDVATF.

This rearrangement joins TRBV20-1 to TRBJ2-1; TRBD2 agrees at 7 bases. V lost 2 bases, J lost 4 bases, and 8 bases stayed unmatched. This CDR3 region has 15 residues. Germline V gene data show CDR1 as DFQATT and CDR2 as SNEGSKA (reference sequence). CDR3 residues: CSARNSLAAYNEQFF. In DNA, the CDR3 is TGCAGTGCTAGAAATAGTCTAGCGGCTTACAATGAGCAGTTCTTC.

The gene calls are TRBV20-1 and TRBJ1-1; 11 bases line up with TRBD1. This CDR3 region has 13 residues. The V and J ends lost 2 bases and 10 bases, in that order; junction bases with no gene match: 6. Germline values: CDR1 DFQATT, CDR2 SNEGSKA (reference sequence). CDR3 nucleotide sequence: TGCAGTGCTAGAAGGACAGGGGGCGGACGAGCTTTCTTT. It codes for CSARRTGGGRAFF.

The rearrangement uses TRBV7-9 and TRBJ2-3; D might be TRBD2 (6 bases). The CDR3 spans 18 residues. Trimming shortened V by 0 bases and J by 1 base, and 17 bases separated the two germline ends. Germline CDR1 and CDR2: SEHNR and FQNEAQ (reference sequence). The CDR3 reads CASSLARGGPLGTDTQYF. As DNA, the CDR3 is TGTGCCAGCAGCTTAGCGCGGGGCGGGCCCCTGGGCACAGATACGCAGTATTTT.

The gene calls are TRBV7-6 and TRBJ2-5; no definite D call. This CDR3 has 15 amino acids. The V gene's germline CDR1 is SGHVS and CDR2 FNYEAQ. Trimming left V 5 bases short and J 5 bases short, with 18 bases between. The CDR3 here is CASSNPFRLPETQYF. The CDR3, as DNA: TGTGCCAGCAGCAACCCCTTCAGACTCCCGGAGACCCAGTACTTC.

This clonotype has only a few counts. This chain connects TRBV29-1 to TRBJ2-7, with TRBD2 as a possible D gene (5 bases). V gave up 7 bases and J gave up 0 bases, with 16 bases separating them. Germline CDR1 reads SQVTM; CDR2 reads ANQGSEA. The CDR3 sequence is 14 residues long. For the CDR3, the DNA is TGCAGCGCTGAGGTGGCGGACTCCTCCTACGAGCAGTACTTC. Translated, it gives CSAEVADSSYEQYF.

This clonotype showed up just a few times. In DNA form, the CDR3 reads TGCGCCAGCAGCCAGACAGGGACCTCCTACGAGCAGTACTTC. Residues: CASSQTGTSYEQYF. The genes are TRBV5-1 and TRBJ2-7, with 7 bases aligning to TRBD1. The CDR3 loop spans 14 amino acids. Germline V gives CDR1 SGHRS, CDR2 YFSETQ. The J segment lost 0 bases and the V segment lost 4 bases, leaving 4 bases of the junction unmatched.

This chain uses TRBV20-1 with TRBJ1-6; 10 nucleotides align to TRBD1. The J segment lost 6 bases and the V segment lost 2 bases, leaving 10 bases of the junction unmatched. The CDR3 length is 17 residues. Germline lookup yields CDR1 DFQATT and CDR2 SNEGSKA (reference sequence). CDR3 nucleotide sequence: TGCAGTGCTAGAACGACAGGGGGCCGGATTCGTAATTCACCCCTCCACTTT. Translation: CSARTTGGRIRNSPLHF.

CDR3 in DNA: TGTGCCAGCAGCTCCCCGAGGTACCCCGACGAGCAGTACTTC. It specifies CASSSPRYPDEQYF. V is TRBV12-3 or TRBV12-4 and J is TRBJ2-5; D is unclear. The J call is doubtful: the DNA matches TRBJ2-7 better. The CDR3 length is 14 residues.

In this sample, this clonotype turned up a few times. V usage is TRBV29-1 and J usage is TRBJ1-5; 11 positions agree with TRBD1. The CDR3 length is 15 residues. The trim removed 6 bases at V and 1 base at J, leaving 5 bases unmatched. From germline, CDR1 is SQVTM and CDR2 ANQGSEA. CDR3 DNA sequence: TGCAGCGTGAGGACAGGGGGCGGAAGCAATCAGCCCCAGCATTTT. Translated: CSVRTGGGSNQPQHF.

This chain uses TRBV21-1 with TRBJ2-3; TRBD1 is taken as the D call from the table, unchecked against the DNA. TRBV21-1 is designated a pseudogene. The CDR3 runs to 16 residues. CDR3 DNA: TGTGCCAGCAGCAAGAAGGGGACAGGGGGCGCAGATACGCAGTATTTT. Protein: CASSKKGTGGADTQYF.

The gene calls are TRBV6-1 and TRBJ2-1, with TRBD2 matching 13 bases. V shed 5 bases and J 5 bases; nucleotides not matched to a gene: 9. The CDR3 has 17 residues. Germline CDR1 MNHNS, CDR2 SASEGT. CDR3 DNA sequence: TGTGCCAGCAGTCCCCCCCCGACTAGCGGGGGGAACAATGAGCAGTTCTTC. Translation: CASSPPPTSGGNNEQFF.

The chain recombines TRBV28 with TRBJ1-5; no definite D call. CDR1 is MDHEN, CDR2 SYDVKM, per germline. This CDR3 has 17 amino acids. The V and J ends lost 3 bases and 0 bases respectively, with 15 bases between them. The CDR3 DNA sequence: TGTGCCAGCAGTTTCGGTTGGAGGACCTATAGCAATCAGCCCCAGCATTTT. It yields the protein CASSFGWRTYSNQPQHF.

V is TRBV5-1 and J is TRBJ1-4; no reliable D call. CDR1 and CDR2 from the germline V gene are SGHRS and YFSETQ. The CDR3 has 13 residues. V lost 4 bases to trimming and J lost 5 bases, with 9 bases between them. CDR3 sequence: CASSPGQNEKLFF. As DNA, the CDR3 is TGCGCCAGCAGCCCCGGGCAGAATGAAAAACTGTTTTTT.

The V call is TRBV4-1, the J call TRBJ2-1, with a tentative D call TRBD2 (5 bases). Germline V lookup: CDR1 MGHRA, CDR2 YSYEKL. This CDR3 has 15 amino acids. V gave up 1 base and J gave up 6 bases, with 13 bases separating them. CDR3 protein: CASSQGSPSGNEQFF. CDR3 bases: TGCGCCAGCAGCCAAGGGAGCCCAAGCGGCAATGAGCAGTTCTTC.

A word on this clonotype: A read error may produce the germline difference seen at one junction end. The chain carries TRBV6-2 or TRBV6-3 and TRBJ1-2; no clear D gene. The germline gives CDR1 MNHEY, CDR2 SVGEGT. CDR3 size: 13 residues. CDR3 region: CAIHRPHGYGHTF. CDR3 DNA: TGTGCCATCCACCGGCCCCACGGCTATGGCCACACCTTC.

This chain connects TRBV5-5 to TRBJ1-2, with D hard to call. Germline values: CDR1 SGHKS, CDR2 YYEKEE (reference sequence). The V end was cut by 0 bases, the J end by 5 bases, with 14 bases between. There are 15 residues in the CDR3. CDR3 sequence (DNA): TGTGCCAGCAGCTTGGGCCAGGAGGTTAGTTATGGCTACACCTTC. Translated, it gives CASSLGQEVSYGYTF.